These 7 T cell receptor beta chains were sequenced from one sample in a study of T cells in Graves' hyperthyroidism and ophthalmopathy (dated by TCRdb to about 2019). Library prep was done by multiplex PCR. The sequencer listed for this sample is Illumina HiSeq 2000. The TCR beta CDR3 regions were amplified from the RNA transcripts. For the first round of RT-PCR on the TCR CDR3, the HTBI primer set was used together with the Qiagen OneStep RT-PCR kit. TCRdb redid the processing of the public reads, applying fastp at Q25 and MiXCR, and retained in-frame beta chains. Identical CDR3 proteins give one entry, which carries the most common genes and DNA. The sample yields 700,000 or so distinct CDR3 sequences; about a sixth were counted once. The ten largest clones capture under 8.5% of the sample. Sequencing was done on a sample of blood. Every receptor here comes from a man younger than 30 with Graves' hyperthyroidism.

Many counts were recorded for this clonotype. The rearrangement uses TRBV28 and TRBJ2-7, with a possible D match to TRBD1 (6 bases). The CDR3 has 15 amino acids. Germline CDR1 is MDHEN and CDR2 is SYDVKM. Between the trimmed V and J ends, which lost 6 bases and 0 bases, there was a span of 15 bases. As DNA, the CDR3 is TGTGCCAGCAGGGGGGACACGAGGAGCTCCTACGAGCAGTACTTC. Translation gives CASRGDTRSSYEQYF.

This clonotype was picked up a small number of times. CDR3 sequence: CARKWGTNYNEQFF. CDR3 in DNA: TGTGCCCGGAAGTGGGGGACTAACTACAATGAGCAGTTCTTC. This chain uses TRBV30 with TRBJ2-1, with 7 positions matching TRBD2. The V gene end was trimmed by 8 bases and the J gene end by 3 bases; junction bases not matched to a gene: 10. The CDR3 length is 14 residues. The germline V gene has CDR1 GTSNPN and CDR2 SVGIG (reference sequence).

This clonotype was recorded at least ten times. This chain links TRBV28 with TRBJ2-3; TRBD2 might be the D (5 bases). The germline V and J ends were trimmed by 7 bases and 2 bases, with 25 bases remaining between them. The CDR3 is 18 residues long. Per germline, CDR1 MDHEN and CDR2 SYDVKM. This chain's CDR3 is CASIKRYGERVYTDTQYF. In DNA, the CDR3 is TGTGCCAGCATCAAGAGATACGGTGAGAGGGTATACACAGATACGCAGTATTTT.

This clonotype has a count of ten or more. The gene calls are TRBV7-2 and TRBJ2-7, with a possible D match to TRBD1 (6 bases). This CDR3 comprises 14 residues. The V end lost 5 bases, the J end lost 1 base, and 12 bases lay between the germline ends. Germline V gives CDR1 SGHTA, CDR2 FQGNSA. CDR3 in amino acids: CASSQVGQSYEQYF. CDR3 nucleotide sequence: TGTGCCAGCAGCCAGGTAGGACAGTCCTACGAGCAGTACTTC.

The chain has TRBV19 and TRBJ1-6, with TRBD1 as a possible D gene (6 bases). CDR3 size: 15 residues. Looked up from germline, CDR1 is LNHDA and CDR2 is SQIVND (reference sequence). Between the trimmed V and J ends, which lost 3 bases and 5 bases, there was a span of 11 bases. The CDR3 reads CASSIRTVNNSPLHF. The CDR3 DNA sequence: TGTGCCAGTAGTATTCGGACAGTTAATAATTCACCCCTCCACTTT.

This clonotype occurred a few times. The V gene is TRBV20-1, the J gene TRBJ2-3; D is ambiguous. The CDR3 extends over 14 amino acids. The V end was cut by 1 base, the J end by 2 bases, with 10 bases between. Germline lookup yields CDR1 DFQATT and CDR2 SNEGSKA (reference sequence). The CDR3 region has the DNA TGCAGTGCTAGAGCTGGCGGTTCCACAGATACGCAGTATTTT. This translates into CSARAGGSTDTQYF.

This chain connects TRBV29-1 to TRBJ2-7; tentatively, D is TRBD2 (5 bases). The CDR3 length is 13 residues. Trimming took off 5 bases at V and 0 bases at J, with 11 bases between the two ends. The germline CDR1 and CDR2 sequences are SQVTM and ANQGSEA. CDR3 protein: CSVHRENSYEQYF. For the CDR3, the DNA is TGCAGCGTTCATAGGGAGAACTCCTACGAGCAGTACTTC.